Following are 19 T cell receptor beta chains from one sample sequenced in a study of T cells after somatic rescue of genetic block. This table comes from immunoSEQ multiplex PCR, and its TCRdb copy is limited to in-frame clones, with some not included. The top ten clones hold approximately 8% of a sample with roughly 11,000 clones, just under 80% of them seen once. Sequenced input: peripheral blood mononuclear cells (PBMCs). The receptors originated from a boy aged 5-17 years.

This clone was seen once. The chain joins TRBV5-5 to TRBJ2-1; D possibly corresponds to TRBD1 (5 bases). V lost 0 bases and J 0 bases, leaving 7 bases between the germline ends. The CDR3 totals 15 residues. Germline CDR1 and CDR2: SGHKS and YYEKEE (reference sequence). The DNA for the CDR3 is TGTGCCAGCAGCTTGGCCAGGGTCTCCTACAATGAGCAGTTCTTC. Translated: CASSLARVSYNEQFF.

The V and J genes are TRBV6-4 and TRBJ2-1; D is possibly TRBD2 (7 bases). Germline CDR1 and CDR2: MRHNA and SNTAGT. Trimming took off 10 bases at V and 7 bases at J, with 20 bases between the two ends. This CDR3 comprises 14 residues. The CDR3 loop is CAISRGGITNEQFF. CDR3 DNA sequence: TGTGCCATCTCGAGGGGGGGCATAACAAATGAGCAGTTCTTC.

The V and J genes are TRBV7-9 and TRBJ2-5; 9 bases match TRBD2. With V trimmed by 3 bases and J by 4 bases, 9 bases remained unmatched. The CDR3 contains 16 residues. Germline V gene data show CDR1 as SEHNR and CDR2 as FQNEAQ (reference sequence). This CDR3 reads CASSLLSGGPGETQYF. CDR3 in DNA: TGTGCCAGCAGCTTGTTAAGCGGGGGGCCAGGAGAGACCCAGTACTTC. The full variable domain, rest sourced from reference TRBV7-9 and TRBJ2-5, is DTGVSQNPRHKITKRGQNVTFRCDPISEHNRLYWYRQTLGQGPEFLTYFQNEAQLEKSRLLSDRFSAERPKGSFSTLEIQRTEQGDSAMYLCASSLLSGGPGETQYFGPGTRLLVL.

The gene calls are TRBV6-6 and TRBJ2-7; 7 nucleotides match TRBD2. The junction had 5 bases not matched to a gene; V was cut back by 0 bases and J by 6 bases. The CDR3 contains 14 residues. CDR1 is MNHNY, CDR2 SVGAGI, per germline (reference sequence). The CDR3 is CASSYSSWGGEQYF. CDR3 coding DNA: TGTGCCAGCAGTTACTCGAGCTGGGGGGGCGAGCAGTACTTC.

This clone was counted once. V is TRBV10-3 and J is TRBJ2-1; D remains ambiguous. The CDR3 spans 15 residues. Trimming stripped 4 bases from V and 0 bases from J, with 10 bases between. Germline V CDR1 and CDR2: ENHRY, SYGVKD. CDR3 coding DNA: TGTGCCATCAGTGGCCGGCAGAGCTCCTACAATGAGCAGTTCTTC. Translation: CAISGRQSSYNEQFF.

The rearrangement uses TRBV5-5 and TRBJ1-2; 7 nucleotides line up with TRBD1. The ends lost 4 bases at V and 3 bases at J; junction bases unmatched: 3. This CDR3 has 13 residues. The germline V gene has CDR1 SGHKS and CDR2 YYEKEE (reference sequence). The CDR3 spells CASSRGTDYGYTF. As DNA, the CDR3 is TGTGCCAGCAGCAGGGGGACAGACTATGGCTACACCTTC. Full variable domain (rest looked up from reference TRBV5-5 and TRBJ1-2): DAGVTQSPTHLIKTRGQQVTLRCSPISGHKSVSWYQQVLGQGPQFIFQYYEKEERGRGNFPDRFSARQFPNYSSELNVNALLLGDSALYLCASSRGTDYGYTFGSGTRLTVV.

The CDR3 here is CASSQDPSGKYNEQFF. CDR3 nucleotide sequence: TGCGCCAGCAGCCAAGACCCTAGCGGGAAATACAATGAGCAGTTCTTC. The chain joins TRBV4-3 to TRBJ2-1; 9 nucleotides agree with TRBD2. Germline CDR1 and CDR2: LGHNA and YSLEER. The CDR3 is 16 residues long. V shed 0 bases and J 4 bases; nucleotides not matched to a gene: 4.

This clone is labeled medium-sized. The V call is TRBV4-2, the J call TRBJ1-3; TRBD1 matches at 7 bases. Looked up from germline, CDR1 is LGHNA and CDR2 is YNFKEQ. There are 16 residues in the CDR3. V lost 0 bases and J lost 4; bases outside the gene matches: 6. The CDR3 DNA reads as TGTGCCAGCAGCCAAGATTCGACAGGGTACGGAAACACCATATATTTT. This codes for CASSQDSTGYGNTIYF.

The V and J genes are TRBV11-3 and TRBJ2-3; TRBD2 aligns across 7 bases. V gave up 1 base and J gave up 6 bases; unmatched junction bases: 7. There are 15 residues in the CDR3. Germline CDR1 reads SGHNT; CDR2 reads YENEEA. The CDR3 loop is CASSLGGGRSDTQYF. CDR3 sequence (DNA): TGTGCCAGCAGCTTAGGGGGCGGGAGAAGTGATACGCAGTATTTT.

The chain couples TRBV18 to TRBJ2-2; D is possibly TRBD2 (6 bases). The V gene lost 3 bases and the J gene lost 7 bases, with 21 bases spanning the gap. This CDR3 has 17 residues. CDR1 and CDR2 (germline): KGHSH, LQKENI. For the CDR3, the DNA is TGTGCCAGCTCACCGGCAACTAGCACACTCAGGGACGGGGAGCTGTTTTTT. This gives the protein CASSPATSTLRDGELFF.

V is TRBV7-3 and J is TRBJ2-3; D is ambiguous. CDR3 length: 15 residues. V lost 7 bases and J 0 bases, leaving 14 bases between the germline ends. Germline CDR1 and CDR2: SGHTA and FQGTGA. CDR3 sequence reads: CASTISGRSTDTQYF. The DNA of the CDR3 is TGTGCCAGCACCATTTCGGGCAGGAGCACAGATACGCAGTATTTT.

The chain carries TRBV4-2 and TRBJ1-3; D is ambiguous. There are 15 residues in the CDR3. The V gene's germline CDR1 is LGHNA and CDR2 YNFKEQ. Trimming stripped 3 bases from V and 0 bases from J, with 9 bases between. The CDR3 DNA is TGTGCCAGCAGCCAGTCACCTAACTCTGGAAACACCATATATTTT. Protein product: CASSQSPNSGNTIYF.

J is TRBJ2-3 and V is TRBV2; D gene uncertain. The ends were cut back, 1 base at V and 3 bases at J, with 11 bases in the middle. There are 15 residues in the CDR3. The V gene's germline CDR1 is SNHLY and CDR2 FYNNEI. Written as DNA, the CDR3 is TGTGCCAGCAGTGAAGGGGGATGGGTAACAGATACGCAGTATTTT. Its translation is CASSEGGWVTDTQYF.

The chain carries TRBV9 and TRBJ2-5; TRBD1 might be the D (6 bases). The CDR3 runs 15 residues. Trimming pared 4 bases from V and 1 base from J, leaving 14 bases between. Germline V CDR1 and CDR2: SGDLS, YYNGEE. The CDR3 nucleotides are TGTGCCAGCAGCAATTCCCAGGGGACCCAAGAGACCCAGTACTTC. Its translation: CASSNSQGTQETQYF.

The CDR3 DNA reads TGTGCCAGCAGTTTACCTCTAGCGGGAAACAATGAGCAGTTCTTC. Amino acid sequence: CASSLPLAGNNEQFF. V is TRBV27 and J is TRBJ2-1, with 9 bases identical to TRBD2. The CDR3 length is 15 residues. From germline, CDR1 is MNHEY and CDR2 SMNVEV (reference sequence). Losses at the gene ends were 2 bases for V and 5 bases for J; bases not matched to a gene: 4.

Written as DNA, the CDR3 is TGTGCCAGCAGCTTGTTTGGGGCGCTTGAGCAGTTCTTC. It yields the protein CASSLFGALEQFF. This chain links TRBV5-4 with TRBJ2-1, with D perhaps TRBD1 (5 bases). The V and J ends lost 1 base and 9 bases respectively, with 11 bases between them. Per the germline V gene, CDR1 is SGHNT and CDR2 is YYREEE (reference sequence). The CDR3 is 13 residues long.

In this sample, this clone turned up once. CDR3 DNA sequence: TGTGCCAGCAGAGGGGGAGAACGAGCTTTCTTT. This gives the protein CASRGGERAFF. V usage is TRBV2 and J usage is TRBJ1-1; D may be TRBD1 (6 bases). V lost 6 bases and J lost 10, with 12 bases in between. CDR3 length equals 11 residues. Per the germline V gene, CDR1 is SNHLY and CDR2 is FYNNEI.

This chain connects TRBV7-8 to TRBJ2-2; tentative D call: TRBD2 (7 bases). The CDR3 runs to 15 residues. Per germline, CDR1 SGHVS and CDR2 FQNEAQ. Trimming cost V 6 bases and J 5 bases, with 16 bases left between them. CDR3 region: CASRLIGGATGELFF. CDR3 coding DNA: TGTGCCAGCAGGCTCATTGGGGGGGCGACCGGGGAGCTGTTTTTT. The full variable domain, in which reference TRBV7-8 and TRBJ2-2 provide the parts outside the CDR3, is GAGVSQSPRYKVAKRGQDVALRCDPISGHVSLFWYQQALGQGPEFLTYFQNEAQLDKSGLPSDRFFAERPEGSVSTLKIQRTQQEDSAVYLCASRLIGGATGELFFGEGSRLTVL.

The genes are TRBV7-6 and TRBJ2-7; maybe TRBD2 (6 bases). This CDR3 is built from 13 residues. Trimming left V 3 bases short and J 4 bases short, with 10 bases between. Germline V gene data show CDR1 as SGHVS and CDR2 as FNYEAQ. The CDR3 DNA reads TGTGCCAGCAGCTTTGGAGGGATATACGAGCAGTACTTC. It codes for CASSFGGIYEQYF.